Included here is one T cell receptor (beta chain) sequence, with context. The antigen is not known. The sample originates from a study of T cell responses to AZD1222 COVID-19 vaccine. This CDR3 region has 16 residues. CDR1 LNHDA and CDR2 SQIVND come from the germline V gene (reference sequence). Trimming pared 2 bases from V and 2 bases from J, leaving 12 bases between. Broader study findings: Vaccine-related CD4 TCRs covered spike, predominating at 160-218 and 743-854. White British people made up most donors, females outnumbered males, and clonal diversity was possibly underestimated. The peak T cell response came first, and repertoires were sampled only after it.

Sequenced by immunoSEQ multiplex PCR; TCRdb stores in-frame clones only, minus some. The table lists about 140,000 clones. The V and J genes are TRBV19 and TRBJ1-4, with a possible D match to TRBD1 (5 bases). The origin of this receptor is an adult in good health. Sequenced: peripheral blood. Here the CDR3 reads CASSIRRGETNEKLFF. The CDR3 region has the DNA TGTGCCAGTAGTATACGAAGGGGCGAGACTAATGAAAAACTGTTTTTT.